This entry features one T cell receptor beta chain sequence. As yet, its antigen is unknown. Using a J-beta primer mix together with a sample-barcoded 5' primer, a second PCR was run for roughly 7 to 11 cycles. TCRdb ran MiXCR on the 5' RACE reads and lists one entry per CDR3 protein. The sample holds fewer than 700,000 distinct CDR3 sequences, 40% to 55% seen once. Trimming at V came to 6 bases and at J to 5 bases, leaving 5 bases not matched to a gene. This CDR3 has 14 amino acids. CDR1 and CDR2 (germline): SGHTA, FQGNSA. The data are from a study of blood T cells in healthy people across ages. Whole-study findings and limits: Comparison with aged donors showed that long-lived donors had more naive CD4+ cells and higher diversity. Age brought a roughly linear fall in TCR beta diversity measured per million T cells. Underestimates were what the diversity estimates from one million T cells were considered to be.

This chain links TRBV7-2 with TRBJ1-2; 11 bases map to TRBD1. This clonotype originated in an elderly man in good health. Sequenced input: blood. The CDR3 reads CASRKGTGGYGYTF. CDR3 nucleotide sequence: TGTGCCAGCAGGAAAGGGACAGGGGGATATGGCTACACCTTC.